This T cell receptor (beta chain) was sequenced in a study of cytomegalovirus exposure and HLA in healthy donors. As regards this clone: Its antigen is unknown. Within the sample, other DNA sequences also encode this same CDR3.

The study, taken as a whole, reports: Highly shared variants forming one cluster were likely a sequencing artifact.

This CDR3 region has 19 residues. The PCR was carried out with 60 Vbeta primers and 13 Jbeta primers. In the original workflow: As a later analysis found, there were approximately 80 million unique TCR beta chains, of which some 10 million were shared. Clones were read by immunoSEQ multiplex PCR, and TCRdb kept only the in-frame ones, dropping some. V, J and clone size reflect that table, while D and trimming were determined from the DNA. The sample holds around 200,000 clones, 80% seen once. The sample was PBMCs. V usage is TRBV1 and J usage is TRBJ2-7; the tabulated D call, TRBD2, remains unverified against the DNA. TRBV1 is designated a pseudogene. This receptor was taken from a boy aged 5-17 years in good health and CMV-seronegative. This CDR3 reads CTSSPYRIRRLMMNYEQYF. For the CDR3, the DNA is TGCACTAGCAGCCCCTATCGTATCCGCCGTCTGATGATGAACTACGAGCAGTACTTC.